This T cell receptor beta chain was recovered during a study of Graves' ophthalmopathy and Graves' hyperthyroidism (dated by TCRdb to 2016 to 2019). Context from the whole study: Peripheral blood was collected at initial diagnosis, prior to any treatment. The study used TCR beta repertoire signatures to distinguish Graves' ophthalmopathy from Graves' hyperthyroidism and to predict progression to ophthalmopathy. In total, 135 blood samples were TCR-sequenced: under 45 ophthalmopathy, over 70 hyperthyroidism and roughly 17 hyperthyroidism-to-ophthalmopathy patients. A discovery set of 90 to 100 patients (43 ophthalmopathy, just over 55 stable hyperthyroidism) was enrolled to explore V-J signatures distinguishing ophthalmopathy from hyperthyroidism. An independent validation cohort was composed of around 19 hyperthyroidism patients and 17 patients who later progressed from hyperthyroidism to ophthalmopathy. T-cell repertoires of thyroid tissue and blood were compared in more than five hyperthyroidism patients. Once sampling was done, hyperthyroidism patients were given methimazole at a starting dose of 30 mg daily, while ophthalmopathy patients were given high-dose intravenous methylprednisolone. The approximately 90 discovery patients were randomly split 7:3 into training and test sets. The paper's findings and limits, for the study overall: No statistical method was used to predetermine the sample size, and group allocation was not hidden from the investigators. In validation, the model predicted ophthalmopathy progression with about 71% sensitivity and 72.22% specificity; 12 predicted patients were CT-confirmed with GO in a median of 6.5 months. In cross-validation, the 13-signature model distinguished ophthalmopathy from stable hyperthyroidism with 85% to 90% sensitivity and approximately 81% specificity, and in the test set the corresponding values were approximately 80% and 68%. Most expanded thyroid clonotypes with a frequency above 0.001 also appeared in blood, which suggests that blood repertoires may reflect the immune response in the thyroid.

Ten or more counts support this clonotype. What this receptor recognizes is not known. No clone much larger than this one lies a single base away; base qualities are absent. For repertoire sequencing, TCR beta CDR3 regions were amplified from RNA transcripts. HTBI primers and the Qiagen OneStep RT-PCR kit were used in a first-round RT-PCR, which was followed by a second-round multiplex PCR, size selection and purification. Libraries were sequenced paired-end with 100 bp reads on an Illumina HiSeq2000. The published analysis was carried out like this. SOAPnuke was used to process the reads, throwing out any read that had adapters, had uncalled bases, had a mean Phred below 15, or lacked an exact constant-primer or identifier match. COPE v1.2.5 was used to merge high-quality paired reads. Clonotypes were defined as unique nucleotide sequences and were aligned to IMGT TRB V, D and J references using MiTCR v1.1. The analysis was limited to V-J combinations with a frequency above 0.0001, which together covered roughly 99% of repertoires. For each V-J combination, a TCR clonal expansion and chaos score was defined as F50 clonal expansion divided by the chaos observed in the TCRdist matrix. Features were reduced by Welch's t-statistics and random forest to 10 to 15 V-J combinations, which fed a naive Bayes classifier. The Morisita-Horn index was used to measure how similar the thyroid and blood repertoires were. TCRdb reprocessing: public reads trimmed at Q25 with fastp, clones called with MiXCR, in-frame beta chains kept. Here each entry gathers all rows of one CDR3 protein and keeps the most common genes and DNA. These V and J calls originate from TCRdb's pipeline instead of the authors' own analysis. In this sample the table shows some 390,000 distinct CDR3 sequences, about a sixth of which occur a single time. The top ten hold roughly 1.5% of the sample.

The ophthalmopathy patients had moderately to severely active disease, with a Clinical Activity Score of 3 or higher, a NOSPECS grade of 4 or higher, and a disease duration of less than 3 months. Patients were excluded if they had other autoimmune diseases, uncontrolled infections, pregnancy or lactation. Diagnosis was based on clinical symptoms, serum thyroxine, TRAb, thyroid ultrasound and orbital computed tomography. Using Ficoll-Paque density gradient centrifugation, PBMCs were isolated from about 9.4 ml of fresh peripheral blood. Total RNA was extracted using Trizol reagent, and RNA quality was checked on an Agilent 2100 Bioanalyzer. The sample taken for sequencing was peripheral blood. The TCR was taken from a woman aged 18-35 years with Graves' ophthalmopathy. Donor details come from another sample of the same person, matched by shared clones.

The CDR3 has the sequence CASSYLVGQGLSNQPQHF. Here is the DNA: TGTGCCAGCAGCTACTTAGTTGGACAGGGATTAAGCAATCAGCCCCAGCATTTT. Recombination linked TRBV7-2 to TRBJ1-5; the junction holds 8 bases that match TRBD1. After removal of 4 bases from V and 1 base from J, the junction retains 12 bases not matched to a gene. The CDR3 covers 18 residues, taking in both the cysteine and the phenylalanine. The kept DNA is CDR3 alone, 54 bases in frame from the first base. CDR1 and CDR2, per the germline V gene, are SGHTA and FQGNSA.